The clone carrying this T cell receptor beta chain was counted between two and nine times. No antigen is known for it. Alopecia areata patients had lesional scalp punch biopsies and peripheral blood taken from them. The data were obtained in a study of CD8+ T cells in alopecia areata. Study as a whole: Treated patients were given 5 to 10 mg oral tofacitinib twice daily. Tofacitinib ran 6 to 18 months, followed by 6 months off drug. Study-level findings and limits: Lesional scalp, especially alopecia totalis/universalis, showed higher clonality than normal scalp. Scalp sequencing also captures normal skin's resident alphabeta T cells.

cDNA reverse transcribed from extracted RNA served as the sequencing template. The repertoire was sequenced with immunoSEQ multiplex PCR; TCRdb's copy has only in-frame clones and lacks some. In the table there are under 15,000 clones, 61% of which are singletons. The germline V gene has CDR1 MDHEN and CDR2 SYDVKM. Trimming cost V 0 bases and J 5 bases; bases outside gene matches: 4. This CDR3 has 15 amino acids. Sequencing was performed on skin. V usage is TRBV28 and J usage is TRBJ2-7, with 10 bases that match TRBD1. The source of this sequence is a human donor with alopecia areata. DNA for the CDR3: TGTGCCAGCAGTTTATGGGGACAGGGGCCCCACGAGCAGTACTTC. This gives the protein CASSLWGQGPHEQYF.